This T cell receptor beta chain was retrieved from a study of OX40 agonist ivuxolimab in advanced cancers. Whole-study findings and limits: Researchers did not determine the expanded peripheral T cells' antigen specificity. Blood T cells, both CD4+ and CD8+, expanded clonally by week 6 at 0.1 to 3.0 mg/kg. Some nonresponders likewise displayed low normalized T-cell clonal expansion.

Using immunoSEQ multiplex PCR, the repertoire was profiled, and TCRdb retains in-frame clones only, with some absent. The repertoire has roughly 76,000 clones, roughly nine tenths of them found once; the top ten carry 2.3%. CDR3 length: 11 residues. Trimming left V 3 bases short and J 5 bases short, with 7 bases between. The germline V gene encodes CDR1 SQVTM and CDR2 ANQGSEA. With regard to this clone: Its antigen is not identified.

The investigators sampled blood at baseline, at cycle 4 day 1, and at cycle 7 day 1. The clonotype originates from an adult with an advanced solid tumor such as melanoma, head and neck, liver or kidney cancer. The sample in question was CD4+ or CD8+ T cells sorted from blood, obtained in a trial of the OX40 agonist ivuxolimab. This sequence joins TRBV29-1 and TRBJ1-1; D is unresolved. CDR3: CSVDGGTEAFF. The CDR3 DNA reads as TGCAGCGTTGACGGAGGAACTGAAGCTTTCTTT. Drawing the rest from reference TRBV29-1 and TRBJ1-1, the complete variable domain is SAVISQKPSRDICQRGTSLTIQCQVDSQVTMMFWYRQQPGQSLTLIATANQGSEATYESGFVIDKFPISRPNLTFSTLTVSNMSPEDSSIYLCSVDGGTEAFFGQGTRLTVV.